This entry is about one TCR beta chain. The clone's antigen remains unknown. The record has no base qualities; no much larger clone is one base away. Starting from approximately 500 ng total RNA, TCRbeta-specific cDNA was produced by reverse transcription with a constant-region primer and ProtoScript II reverse transcriptase. Construction of the TCRbeta libraries relied on three nested rounds of multiplex PCR, following a slightly modified ARM-PCR procedure. Each of the first two PCR rounds ran for roughly 11 cycles and used multiplex TRBV1-TRBV30 forward primers together with a Cbeta reverse primer. A final 25-cycle PCR with Deep VentR polymerase added sample barcodes and Illumina adapters. Before sequencing, amplicons between 200 and 500 bp were purified from gel using a QIAquick gel extraction kit. An Illumina HiSeq 2500 was used to sequence the TCRbeta amplicons with 250-bp paired-end reads. Per the authors' processing: To recover full CDR3 sequences, reads were quality-trimmed using Trimmomatic v0.33 and paired reads were then merged using FLASH v1.2.11. MiGEC v1.2.1b assigned V, D and J germline segments to the rearranged TCRbeta sequences. Clonotype statistics and Shannon-Wiener diversity indices were computed with VDJtools v1.0.0. To cut down on sampling bias, every analysis after diversity analysis relied on just the 250 most abundant clonotypes from each sample. TCRdb reprocessing: public reads trimmed at Q25 with fastp, clones called with MiXCR, in-frame beta chains kept. Records with the same CDR3 protein are collapsed into one entry carrying the most frequent genes and DNA. TCRdb assigned the V and J calls; the authors' analysis was not used. This sample gives 320,000 or so distinct CDR3 sequences in total; around three fifths of them show up just once. Roughly 9% of the sample is in the top ten clones.

These data originate in a study of tumor-infiltrating lymphocytes in primary liver carcinoma (dated by TCRdb to between 2016 and 2019). In terms of the full investigation: Between late 2015 and March 2016, roughly five patients in China with histopathologically diagnosed primary liver carcinoma had surgical resection. Of the five patients (three men and two women, aged 30 to 69 years), four had hepatocellular carcinoma and one had combined HCC and intrahepatic cholangiocarcinoma. The tumors of the five patients were staged as T1-T3 N0M0, with maximum diameters ranging from roughly 4 to 10 cm. Each sample produced about 3.5 to 8 million productive TCRbeta reads, and read depth showed no significant difference between tissue types. For each liver tumor, the study sampled five regions along with adjacent normal tissue and blood, and applied TCRbeta repertoire sequencing, expression microarrays and whole-exome sequencing. TCRbeta repertoire sequencing covered roughly 35 specimens from 5 patients: 25 or so tumor regions, 5 adjacent noncancerous liver tissues and 5 peripheral blood samples. High reproducibility was observed for the technical replicate repertoires, with mean shared-clone rates approximately 0.9 and correlation coefficients above 0.98.

Blood RNA was extracted from unsorted whole blood using TRIzol reagent, and germline DNA was obtained with the DNeasy Blood & Tissue kit. Patients had chronic HBV infection and were treatment-naive at sampling. About 4 milliliters of peripheral blood were collected into K2EDTA tubes before surgery. Paper-wide results and their limitations: Only four or five patients were included in the study, and the authors note that the findings should be validated in a larger study. Repertoire overlap was higher between tumor regions (mean around 35%) than tumor-adjacent (around 17%) or tumor-blood (about 14%) pairs, consistent with antigen-driven expansion. Since the samples were bulk and unsorted, there was no way to compare CD4+ and CD8+ T cell repertoires. Only the TCR beta chain was sequenced, which likely underestimates true repertoire diversity because unpaired alpha chains were not captured. The top 250 clones made up a significantly larger repertoire fraction in tumors than in blood (p = 0.039).

V is shortened by 1 base, J by 5 bases, and the region joining them spans 9 bases. In the germline V gene, CDR1 corresponds to SGHVS and CDR2 to FQNEAQ. The CDR3, cysteine through phenylalanine, is 14 amino acids long. Just the 42-base CDR3 DNA is kept, in frame starting at base 1. Sequencing was carried out using peripheral blood. The TCR comes from a middle-aged man with primary liver carcinoma and hepatitis B virus infection. The receptor chain draws on TRBV7-8 and TRBJ2-1; the D region is possibly TRBD1 or TRBD2, each matching across 6 bases. The nucleotides are TGTGCCAGCAGCTTAGTCGGGGGCAACAATGAGCAGTTCTTC. Translated, this is CASSLVGGNNEQFF.